This T cell receptor (beta chain) originates from a study of PD-1 blockade in classical Hodgkin lymphoma. There was relapse after autologous stem cell transplantation in every patient, and there was variation in brentuximab vedotin exposure. Each best response was a complete response, a partial response or progressive disease. Germline CDR1 and CDR2: LGHNA and YSLEER. This CDR3 is built from 18 residues. Trimming took 1 base from V and 4 from J; bases not matched to a gene: 6. The data were produced by immunoSEQ multiplex PCR, yet TCRdb's version contains in-frame clones alone and is incomplete. The repertoire holds approximately 37,000 clones, with around 80% as singletons.

Sequenced here: peripheral blood mononuclear cells (PBMCs), sampled at baseline. The sequence was collected from a human donor with classical Hodgkin lymphoma. The rearrangement uses TRBV4-3 and TRBJ2-1, with TRBD2 matching over 14 bases. CDR3 sequence reads: CASSQVPWTSGGYNEQFF. CDR3 nucleotides: TGCGCCAGCAGCCAAGTCCCCTGGACTAGCGGGGGGTACAATGAGCAGTTCTTC.